The entry that follows covers one T cell receptor beta chain sequence. This clone's antigen is unknown. Base qualities are not at hand, and no much larger clone is one base apart. One collaborating source in Seattle enrolled patients during active infection and followed them longitudinally through the course of disease. Each collaborating institution followed its own protocols to collect whole blood in K2EDTA tubes. For TCRbeta analysis, collaborators shipped samples as frozen whole blood, isolated PBMCs, or DNA extracted from either of those sample types. These data belong to a study of blood T cell repertoires in COVID-19 (dated by TCRdb to about 2020). Regarding the research as a whole: Collaborator samples came from the United States, Italy and Spain and covered acute and convalescent phases of COVID-19. The prospective study material was composed of cDNA or gDNA derived from T cells, B-cell-depleted T cells, or PBMCs. Deeply sampled blood TCRbeta repertoires from subjects exposed to, actively infected with, or recovered from COVID-19 were included in the dataset. The repertoires were released in a freely available public database intended as a resource for research on the immune response to SARS-CoV-2. The samples were drawn from two sources: the first 160 participants of the ongoing ImmuneRACE study, and over 1,000 subjects contributed by 6 global collaborators. A de-identified subject ID, COVID-19 status, age in years and sex were almost always included in the sample metadata. Where available, HLA class I and class II types were taken from metadata supplied by the sample provider and were not determined by assay-based typing.

Including cysteine and phenylalanine, the CDR3 has 14 amino acids. Just CDR3 DNA is preserved here, 42 bases in frame from base 1. The junction shows trimming of 3 bases on V and 6 bases on J, plus 17 bases between the germline ends. Looking up the germline V gene (reference sequence) yields CDR1 GTSNPN and CDR2 SVGIG. The immunoSEQ Assay, a bias-controlled multiplex PCR, was used to amplify TCRbeta CDR3 regions from genomic DNA. In the original analysis: The number of nucleated cells in each sample was estimated by amplification of reference gene primers within the assay. Sequence reads were collapsed and filtered to measure the absolute abundance of every unique TCRbeta CDR3 rearrangement. For each sample, productive Simpson clonality was calculated as the square root of Simpson's diversity index across productive rearrangements. TCRdb retrieved this table from immuneACCESS and kept in-frame rearrangements only. Not all clones are present; in checked studies, unresolved V genes account for under half, and no reason is known for the remainder. The V and J calls and clone size are taken from that table; D and trimming were inferred from the DNA. The sample data list 200,000 to 300,000 clones, and more than 75% of these were observed just once. Clones ranked in the top ten supply around 5% of the sample.

The paper's findings and limits, for the study overall: Clinical and demographic metadata were provided uncurated, with the amount varying by source and participant.

The chain employs TRBV30 and TRBJ1-1, with the D gene not clear enough to name. The TCR originated in a woman aged 55-69 years with COVID-19, enrolled during active disease. What was sequenced was peripheral blood. The CDR3 protein: CAWRSPSGISEAFF. Read as DNA, the sequence is TGTGCCTGGAGGTCGCCGTCGGGTATCTCTGAAGCTTTCTTT.